This TCR beta chain appears in the sequencing data of a study of CD8+ T cells in alopecia areata. Study-level background: The drug, tofacitinib, lasted 6 to 18 months, followed by 6 months off drug. General observations from the study: Across lesional scalp, and particularly alopecia totalis/universalis, clonality surpassed that of normal scalp.

Once RNA had been extracted, it was reverse transcribed into cDNA to act as the sequencing template. Repertoires were generated with immunoSEQ multiplex PCR, while TCRdb's copy carries only in-frame clones and drops some. Of 95,000 to 150,000 clones listed, 50% to 55% are singletons. Germline trimming cut 4 bases from V and 4 bases from J; bases unmatched to any gene: 13. The CDR3 length is 16 residues. Per the germline V gene, CDR1 is SGHRS and CDR2 is YFSETQ. Regarding treatment: oral pan-JAK inhibitor, 5-10 mg twice daily. To note about this clone: Its antigen is still unknown.

The source material was CD4+ T cells sorted from blood, sampled at week 4, from a patient treated with tofacitinib. The sequence was collected from a human donor with alopecia areata. The V and J genes are TRBV5-1 and TRBJ2-7, with 8 bases fitting TRBD1. The CDR3 nucleotides are TGCGCCAGCAGCCCAGGCCGAAGGCAGGGGGCATACGAGCAGTACTTC. This codes for CASSPGRRQGAYEQYF. The variable domain in full, with the rest retrieved from reference TRBV5-1 and TRBJ2-7, is KAGVTQTPRYLIKTRGQQVTLSCSPISGHRSVSWYQQTPGQGLQFLFEYFSETQRNKGNFPGRFSGRQFSNSRSEMNVSTLELGDSALYLCASSPGRRQGAYEQYFGPGTRLTVT.